Included here is one TCR beta chain sequence, with context. The V end lost 6 bases, the J end lost 0 bases, and 12 bases lay between the germline ends. The CDR3 length is 15 residues. The germline gives CDR1 SNHLY, CDR2 FYNNEI. The source of the sample is a study of blood T cell repertoires in COVID-19. Study at large: Italy, Spain and the United States were the sources of the convalescent and acute COVID-19 samples. Sources were T cells, B-cell-depleted T cells, or PBMCs; the material itself was cDNA or gDNA.

The authors' processing: Amplification from reference gene primers served as the basis for estimated nucleated cell counts. Method: immunoSEQ multiplex PCR; TCRdb's copy keeps in-frame clones and lacks some. V, J and clone size reflect that table, while D and trimming were determined from the DNA. The sample yields about 220,000 clones, about 80% seen once. The TCR sequence derives from a woman aged 60-75 years with acute or convalescent COVID-19. The source material was peripheral blood. This chain links TRBV2 with TRBJ2-1, with D possibly being TRBD2 (5 bases). CDR3 bases: TGTGCCAGCAGGAGTCGGGGTAACTCCTACAATGAGCAGTTCTTC. Its protein is CASRSRGNSYNEQFF.